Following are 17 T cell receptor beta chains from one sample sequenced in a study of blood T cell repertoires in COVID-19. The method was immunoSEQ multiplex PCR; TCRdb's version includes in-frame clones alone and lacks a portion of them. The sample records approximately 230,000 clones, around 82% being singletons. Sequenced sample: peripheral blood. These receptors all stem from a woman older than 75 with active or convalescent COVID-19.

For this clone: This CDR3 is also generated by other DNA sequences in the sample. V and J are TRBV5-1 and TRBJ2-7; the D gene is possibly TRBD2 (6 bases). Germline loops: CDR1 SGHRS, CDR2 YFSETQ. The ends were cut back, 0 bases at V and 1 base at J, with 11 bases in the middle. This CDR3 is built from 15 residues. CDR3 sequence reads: CASSLDPGVSYEQYF. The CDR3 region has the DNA TGCGCCAGCAGCTTGGATCCGGGAGTATCCTACGAGCAGTACTTC.

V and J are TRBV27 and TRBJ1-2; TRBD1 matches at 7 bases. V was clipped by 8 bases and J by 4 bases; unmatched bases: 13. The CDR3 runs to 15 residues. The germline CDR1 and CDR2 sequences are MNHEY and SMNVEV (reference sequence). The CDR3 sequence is CASFGQDPTGYGYTF. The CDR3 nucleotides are TGTGCCAGCTTCGGACAGGACCCCACAGGCTATGGCTACACCTTC.

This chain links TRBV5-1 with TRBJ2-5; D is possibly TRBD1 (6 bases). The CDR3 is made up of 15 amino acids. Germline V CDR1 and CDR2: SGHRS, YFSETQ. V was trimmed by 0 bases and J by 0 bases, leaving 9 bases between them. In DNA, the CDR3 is TGCGCCAGCAGCTTGGCAGGACAGTACCAAGAGACCCAGTACTTC. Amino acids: CASSLAGQYQETQYF.

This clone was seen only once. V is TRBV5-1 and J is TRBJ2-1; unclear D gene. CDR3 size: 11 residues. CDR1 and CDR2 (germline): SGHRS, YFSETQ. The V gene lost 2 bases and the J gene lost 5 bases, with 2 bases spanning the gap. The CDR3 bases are TGCGCCAGCAGCTTTAACAATGAGCAGTTCTTC. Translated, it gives CASSFNNEQFF.

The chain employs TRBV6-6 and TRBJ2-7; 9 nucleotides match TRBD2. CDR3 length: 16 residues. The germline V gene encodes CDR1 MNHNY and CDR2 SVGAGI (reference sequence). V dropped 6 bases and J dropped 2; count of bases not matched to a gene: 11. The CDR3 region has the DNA TGTGCCAGCAGCCGCTTAGCGGGGGCCCTAACCTACGAGCAGTACTTC. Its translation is CASSRLAGALTYEQYF.

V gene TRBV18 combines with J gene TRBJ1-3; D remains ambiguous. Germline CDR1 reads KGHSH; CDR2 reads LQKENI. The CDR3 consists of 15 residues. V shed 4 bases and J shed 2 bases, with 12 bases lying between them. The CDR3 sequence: CASSLVLRTGNTIYF. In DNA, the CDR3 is TGTGCCAGCTCACTCGTGCTACGTACTGGAAACACCATATATTTT.

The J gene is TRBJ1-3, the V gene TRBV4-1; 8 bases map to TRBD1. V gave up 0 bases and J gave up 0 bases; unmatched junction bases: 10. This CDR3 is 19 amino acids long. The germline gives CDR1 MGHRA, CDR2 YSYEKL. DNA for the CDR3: TGCGCCAGCAGCCAAGATGGGCAGGGGGCTTACCTCTCTGGAAACACCATATATTTT. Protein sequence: CASSQDGQGAYLSGNTIYF.

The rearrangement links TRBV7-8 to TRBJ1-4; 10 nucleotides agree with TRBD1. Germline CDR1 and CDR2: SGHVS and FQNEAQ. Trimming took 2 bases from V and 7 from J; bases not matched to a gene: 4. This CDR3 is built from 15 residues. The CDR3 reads CASSLLGTGVEKLFF. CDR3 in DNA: TGTGCCAGCAGCTTATTAGGGACAGGGGTTGAAAAACTGTTTTTT.

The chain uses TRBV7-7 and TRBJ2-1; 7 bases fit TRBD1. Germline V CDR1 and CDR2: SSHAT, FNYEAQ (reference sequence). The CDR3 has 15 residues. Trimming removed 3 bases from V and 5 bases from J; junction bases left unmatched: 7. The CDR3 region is CASSFGTEGHNEQFF. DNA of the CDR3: TGTGCCAGCAGCTTTGGGACAGAAGGCCACAATGAGCAGTTCTTC.

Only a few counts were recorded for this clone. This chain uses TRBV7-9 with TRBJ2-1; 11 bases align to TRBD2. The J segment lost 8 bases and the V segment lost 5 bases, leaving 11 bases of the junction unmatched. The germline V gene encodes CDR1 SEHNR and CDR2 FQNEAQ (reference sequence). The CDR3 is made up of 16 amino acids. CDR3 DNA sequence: TGTGCCAGCAGCCTCGTAGCGGGAGGGGTAGCCGATGAGCAGTTCTTC. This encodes CASSLVAGGVADEQFF.

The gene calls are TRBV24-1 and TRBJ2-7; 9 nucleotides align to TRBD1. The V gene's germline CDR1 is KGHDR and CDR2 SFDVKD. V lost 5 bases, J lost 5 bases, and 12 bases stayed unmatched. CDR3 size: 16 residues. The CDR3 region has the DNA TGTGCCACCAGTGGCTCCGCCGGGACAGGGTACAACGAGCAGTACTTC. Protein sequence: CATSGSAGTGYNEQYF.

The CDR3 DNA follows: TGTGCCAGCGCCGGGGTCGAAGAGACCCAGTACTTC. Protein: CASAGVEETQYF. The chain carries TRBV28 and TRBJ2-5; possibly TRBD2 for D (5 bases). Germline-derived CDR1 and CDR2 are MDHEN and SYDVKM. Trimming took off 8 bases at V and 3 bases at J, with 10 bases between the two ends. This CDR3 region has 12 residues.

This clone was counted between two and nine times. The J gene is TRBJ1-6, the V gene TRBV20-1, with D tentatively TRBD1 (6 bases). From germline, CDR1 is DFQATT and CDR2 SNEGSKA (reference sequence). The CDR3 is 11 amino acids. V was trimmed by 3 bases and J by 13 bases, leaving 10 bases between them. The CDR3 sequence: CSARTQGPLHF. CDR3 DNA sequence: TGCAGTGCTAGGACGCAGGGGCCCCTCCACTTT.

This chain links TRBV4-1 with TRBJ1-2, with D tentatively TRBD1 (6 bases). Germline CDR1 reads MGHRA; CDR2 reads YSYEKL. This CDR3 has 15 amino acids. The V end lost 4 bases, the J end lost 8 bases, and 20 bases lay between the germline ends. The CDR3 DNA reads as TGCGCCAGCAGCCCCCAACCCTCAGGGGTTCACGGCTACACCTTC. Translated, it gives CASSPQPSGVHGYTF.

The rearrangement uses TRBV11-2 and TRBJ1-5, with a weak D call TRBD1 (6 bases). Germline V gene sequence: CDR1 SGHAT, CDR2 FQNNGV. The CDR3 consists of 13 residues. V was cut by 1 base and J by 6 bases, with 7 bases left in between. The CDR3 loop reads CASSLGRGQPQHF. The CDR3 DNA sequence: TGTGCCAGCAGCTTAGGCAGGGGTCAGCCCCAGCATTTT.

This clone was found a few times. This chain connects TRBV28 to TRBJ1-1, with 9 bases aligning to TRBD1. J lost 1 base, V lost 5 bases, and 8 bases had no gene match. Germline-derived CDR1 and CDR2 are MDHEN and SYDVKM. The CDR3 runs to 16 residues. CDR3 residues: CASSLRTGVKNTEAFF. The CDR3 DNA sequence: TGTGCCAGCAGTCTACGGACAGGGGTTAAGAACACTGAAGCTTTCTTT. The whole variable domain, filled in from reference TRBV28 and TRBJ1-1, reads DVKVTQSSRYLVKRTGEKVFLECVQDMDHENMFWYRQDPGLGLRLIYFSYDVKMKEKGDIPEGYSVSREKKERFSLILESASTNQTSMYLCASSLRTGVKNTEAFFGQGTRLTVV.

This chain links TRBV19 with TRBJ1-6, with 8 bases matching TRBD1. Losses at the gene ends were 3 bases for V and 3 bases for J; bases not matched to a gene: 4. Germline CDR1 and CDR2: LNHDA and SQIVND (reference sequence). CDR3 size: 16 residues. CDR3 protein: CASSIGQGIYNSPLHF. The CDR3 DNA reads TGTGCCAGTAGTATCGGACAGGGAATCTATAATTCACCCCTCCACTTT. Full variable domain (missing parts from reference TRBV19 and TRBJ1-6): DGGITQSPKYLFRKEGQNVTLSCEQNLNHDAMYWYRQDPGQGLRLIYYSQIVNDFQKGDIAEGYSVSREKKESFPLTVTSAQKNPTAFYLCASSIGQGIYNSPLHFGNGTRLTVT.